Sequencing of this T cell receptor (beta chain) was carried out in a study of cytomegalovirus exposure and HLA in healthy donors. Regarding the study as a whole: CMV serostatus was the sole immune exposure data available.

It was with 60 Vbeta and 13 Jbeta primers that the PCR ran. Original methodology: An analysis performed later counted 75 million to 80 million unique TCR beta chains (roughly 10 million of them shared). Some clones are missing from TCRdb's copy, which holds only in-frame ones; the method was immunoSEQ multiplex PCR. V, J and clone size were drawn from that table, and D and trimming were deduced from the DNA. The sample includes 150,000 to 200,000 clones, approximately 71% seen only once; the top ten take about 11%. V gave up 0 bases and J gave up 2 bases, with 11 bases separating them. Germline CDR1 reads LGHNA; CDR2 reads YNFKEQ. The CDR3 has 15 amino acids. As regards this clone: Antigen unknown.

The sequencing sample was made of PBMCs. J is TRBJ2-7 and V is TRBV4-2; possibly TRBD2 for D (5 bases). The clonotype comes from a man younger than 35 in good health and CMV-seropositive. CDR3: CASSQEERAPYEQYF. The CDR3 coding sequence is TGTGCCAGCAGCCAAGAGGAGAGGGCCCCCTACGAGCAGTACTTC.